A single sample is the source of the 5 T cell receptor beta chains below, sequenced in a study of T cell responses to AZD1222 COVID-19 vaccine. Clones were sequenced by immunoSEQ multiplex PCR, and TCRdb holds only the in-frame ones, with some missing. The sample contains under 200,000 clones, approximately 90% of which appear only once. The sample consisted of peripheral blood, taken on day 0 of AZD1222 vaccination. All receptors come from an adult in good health.

The chain recombines TRBV15 with TRBJ1-2, with D possibly TRBD1 on 6 matching bases. This CDR3 spans 16 amino acids. V lost 6 bases, J lost 8 bases, and 25 bases lay in between. The V gene's germline CDR1 is LNHNV and CDR2 YYDKDF (reference sequence). The CDR3 coding sequence is TGTGCCACCAGACCAGAAGGTCGGGGGCGAGGAGGAGGCTACACCTTC. This gives the protein CATRPEGRGRGGGYTF.

The chain recombines TRBV28 with TRBJ1-2, with unresolved D. The V gene lost 8 bases and the J gene lost 4 bases, with 14 bases spanning the gap. The CDR3 extends over 13 amino acids. Germline V CDR1 and CDR2: MDHEN, SYDVKM. The CDR3 DNA reads as TGTGCCAGCGGAAACGGGCAGTCCTATGGCTACACCTTC. This sequence encodes CASGNGQSYGYTF.

The chain links TRBV6-5 to TRBJ1-2; TRBD1 matches 7 bases. The germline V gene has CDR1 MNHEY and CDR2 SVGAGI. The CDR3 totals 12 residues. Trimming cost V 7 bases and J 8 bases; bases outside gene matches: 7. Here the CDR3 reads CASIRDSDGYTF. DNA of the CDR3: TGTGCCAGCATTCGGGACAGCGACGGCTACACCTTC.

V and J are TRBV3-1 (or the pseudogene TRBV3-2) and TRBJ2-2, with 9 nucleotides matching TRBD1. This CDR3 has 16 amino acids. The trim removed 2 bases at V and 1 base at J, leaving 2 bases unmatched. Germline CDR1 and CDR2: LGHDT and YNNKEL (reference sequence). CDR3 in DNA: TGTGCCAGCAGCCAACCGACAGGGGGGAACACCGGGGAGCTGTTTTTT. It is translated as CASSQPTGGNTGELFF.

The genes are TRBV19 and TRBJ1-1; 10 nucleotides line up with TRBD1. The V gene's germline CDR1 is LNHDA and CDR2 SQIVND (reference sequence). The CDR3 totals 14 residues. The junction had 5 bases not matched to a gene; V was cut back by 6 bases and J by 4 bases. This CDR3 reads CASRPRTGGTEAFF. The DNA for the CDR3 is TGTGCCAGTAGGCCCAGGACAGGGGGCACTGAAGCTTTCTTT.